This T cell receptor (beta chain) was retrieved from a study of T-cell memory formation after mild COVID-19. 5'RACE primed from the constant segment yielded TCR alpha and TCR beta cDNA libraries bearing sample barcodes and UMIs. TCRdb passed the 5' RACE reads through MiXCR, listing each CDR3 protein once. Here the sample spans approximately 60,000 distinct CDR3 sequences, less than 9.5% being singletons. Findings and caveats of the study: Cross-reactive memory seemingly joined, as some responding clones were found in pre-infection memory.

This clonotype was observed a few times. Its antigen is unknown. V dropped 6 bases and J dropped 0 bases, with 6 bases sitting between them. CDR1 and CDR2 (germline): DFQATT, SNEGSKA (reference sequence). The CDR3 is made up of 11 amino acids. The genes are TRBV20-1 and TRBJ2-7; no reliable D call. The sample was PBMCs or a T cell subset sorted from them (not recorded which). The receptor comes from a man aged 18 to 35 who had mild COVID-19 (a few samples of this study predate the infection). Cell type and time point are not known. The CDR3 DNA reads as TGCAGTGCCTTTAGCTCCTACGAGCAGTACTTC. Its translation is CSAFSSYEQYF.